A single sample gave rise to the 12 T cell receptor beta chains below, sequenced in a study of blood T cell repertoires in COVID-19. Profiling relied on immunoSEQ multiplex PCR, and the TCRdb table lists in-frame clones only, not all of them. Of about 46,000 clones in the sample, about nine tenths were seen once. The sequenced sample was peripheral blood. All receptors derive from a human donor in a cohort sampled during active COVID-19.

V usage is TRBV30 and J usage is TRBJ2-2; 7 nucleotides align to TRBD1. CDR1 GTSNPN and CDR2 SVGIG come from the germline V gene (reference sequence). The length of the CDR3 is 13 residues. V gave up 2 bases and J gave up 6 bases; unmatched junction bases: 3. The chain's CDR3 is CAWSFQGAGELFF. CDR3 bases: TGTGCCTGGAGTTTTCAGGGGGCCGGGGAGCTGTTTTTT.

This sequence joins TRBV27 and TRBJ2-2; TRBD2 might be the D (6 bases). CDR1 is MNHEY, CDR2 SMNVEV, per germline (reference sequence). The CDR3 is made up of 16 amino acids. V was pared by 6 bases and J by 1 base, with 15 bases between. The CDR3 spells CASRPRGSGNTGELFF. CDR3 coding DNA: TGTGCCAGCAGGCCCCGGGGTAGCGGGAACACCGGGGAGCTGTTTTTT.

Only one count was recorded for this clone. This chain links TRBV6-1 with TRBJ1-5, with TRBD1 matching over 11 bases. The V gene end was trimmed by 3 bases and the J gene end by 6 bases; junction bases not matched to a gene: 4. This CDR3 is built from 15 residues. Germline CDR1 reads MNHNS; CDR2 reads SASEGT. CDR3 in DNA: TGTGCCAGCAGTGATGGGACAGGGGGAACTCAGCCCCAGCATTTT. Protein: CASSDGTGGTQPQHF.

The chain employs TRBV5-1 and TRBJ2-5, with D perhaps TRBD1 (6 bases). Deletions cut 4 bases from V and 5 bases from J, with 21 bases between. Germline assignment: CDR1 SGHRS and CDR2 YFSETQ. CDR3 length: 16 amino acids. DNA of the CDR3: TGCGCCAGCAGCGCGCACCGGGACACTGGGTCGGAGACCCAGTACTTC. Translating it yields CASSAHRDTGSETQYF.

The chain links TRBV13 to TRBJ2-7; 7 nucleotides align to TRBD2. The V and J ends lost 3 bases and 4 bases, in that order; junction bases with no gene match: 6. The CDR3 runs 14 residues. The germline V gene encodes CDR1 PRHDT and CDR2 FYEKMQ (reference sequence). CDR3 loop: CASSFKGAGYEQYF. The CDR3 DNA follows: TGTGCCAGCAGCTTTAAGGGAGCGGGGTACGAGCAGTACTTC. The entire variable domain, with the rest obtained from reference TRBV13 and TRBJ2-7, is as follows: AAGVIQSPRHLIKEKRETATLKCYPIPRHDTVYWYQQGPGQDPQFLISFYEKMQSDKGSIPDRFSAQQFSDYHSELNMSSLELGDSALYFCASSFKGAGYEQYFGPGTRLTVT.

Only one count was recorded for this clone. The chain employs TRBV5-4 and TRBJ1-3; D remains unclear. Germline V gene sequence: CDR1 SGHNT, CDR2 YYREEE (reference sequence). The CDR3 contains 14 residues. With 0 bases removed from V and 0 bases from J, the gap between germline ends came to 4 bases. The CDR3, as DNA: TGTGCCAGCAGCTTGGCTAGCTCTGGAAACACCATATATTTT. Translating gives CASSLASSGNTIYF.

The chain couples TRBV12-3 or TRBV12-4 to TRBJ1-2, with D uncertain. Trimming left V 3 bases short and J 3 bases short, with 5 bases between. The CDR3 is made up of 12 amino acids. The chain's CDR3 is CASSFIDYGYTF. CDR3 bases: TGTGCCAGCAGTTTTATAGACTATGGCTACACCTTC.

This rearrangement joins TRBV28 to TRBJ2-1; 11 bases match TRBD2. The CDR3 has 17 amino acids. CDR1 is MDHEN and CDR2 is SYDVKM in the germline V gene. With V trimmed by 5 bases and J by 5 bases, 11 bases remained unmatched. Here the CDR3 reads CASSVGLAGRTHNEQFF. The CDR3, as DNA: TGTGCCAGCAGTGTTGGACTAGCGGGCAGGACGCACAATGAGCAGTTCTTC.

The V call is TRBV5-1, the J call TRBJ2-7; D may be TRBD2 (6 bases). Germline assignment: CDR1 SGHRS and CDR2 YFSETQ. Trimming took off 7 bases at V and 7 bases at J, with 12 bases between the two ends. The CDR3 consists of 11 residues. CDR3 bases: TGCGCCAGCTCTACCCGGGGGGAGCAGTACTTC. Protein product: CASSTRGEQYF.

CDR3 nucleotides: TGTGCCAGCAGGAGAGACAGGGGGCTCGTTTATGAGCAGTTCTTC. It codes for CASRRDRGLVYEQFF. J is TRBJ2-1 and V is TRBV6-5; 10 positions match TRBD1. The V segment lost 6 bases and the J segment 8 bases; nucleotides outside the gene matches: 10. Germline CDR1 MNHEY, CDR2 SVGAGI. This CDR3 spans 15 amino acids.

This clone was found a few times. The CDR3 coding sequence is TGTGCCAGCAGCTCTGGACTAAAACGCGACGAGCAGTACTTC. Translation: CASSSGLKRDEQYF. The rearrangement links TRBV7-8 to TRBJ2-7; a weak D match, TRBD2 (6 bases). V gave up 4 bases and J gave up 5 bases, with 15 bases separating them. The CDR3 covers 14 residues. Germline CDR1 and CDR2: SGHVS and FQNEAQ. The full variable domain, rest sourced from reference TRBV7-8 and TRBJ2-7, is GAGVSQSPRYKVAKRGQDVALRCDPISGHVSLFWYQQALGQGPEFLTYFQNEAQLDKSGLPSDRFFAERPEGSVSTLKIQRTQQEDSAVYLCASSSGLKRDEQYFGPGTRLTVT.

The chain is built from TRBV7-9 and TRBJ1-1; 10 bases map to TRBD1. From germline, CDR1 is SEHNR and CDR2 FQNEAQ (reference sequence). V lost 5 bases, J lost 7 bases, and 10 bases stayed unmatched. CDR3 length: 15 residues. CDR3 in DNA: TGTGCCAGCAGCGCCCGGGACAGGGGAGATCTTGAAGCTTTCTTT. It specifies CASSARDRGDLEAFF.